These 29 T cell receptor beta chains were all obtained from the same sample, sequenced in a study of blood T cell repertoires in COVID-19. Clones were sequenced by immunoSEQ multiplex PCR, and TCRdb holds only the in-frame ones, with some missing. The sample lists 150,000 or so clones; 81% were seen once. The sample consisted of PBMCs or T cells enriched from blood (not recorded which). The origin of the receptors is a woman aged 40 to 50 with acute COVID-19.

This chain uses TRBV6-4 with TRBJ2-3, with D uncertain. Trimming shortened V by 0 bases and J by 4 bases, and 8 bases separated the two germline ends. CDR1 is MRHNA, CDR2 SNTAGT, per germline. The CDR3 is 14 amino acids. This chain's CDR3 is CASSDSLEADTQYF. The CDR3 DNA follows: TGTGCCAGCAGTGACTCCCTAGAGGCAGATACGCAGTATTTT.

The chain is built from TRBV4-2 and TRBJ2-1; 8 nucleotides agree with TRBD2. V shed 1 base, J shed 6 bases, and the junction held 5 bases outside the gene matches. The CDR3 is 15 residues long. CDR1 and CDR2 (germline): LGHNA, YNFKEQ. CDR3 nucleotide sequence: TGTGCCAGCAGCCAAGTCCGGGAGGGCTTCAATGAGCAGTTCTTC. This codes for CASSQVREGFNEQFF.

This clone has just a few counts. V is TRBV6-1 and J is TRBJ1-6; D gene unclear. The CDR3 sequence is 16 residues long. Trimming removed 4 bases from V and 0 bases from J, with 10 bases in between. From germline, CDR1 is MNHNS and CDR2 SASEGT. CDR3 sequence: CASSVQFSSYNSPLHF. The CDR3 nucleotides read TGTGCCAGCAGTGTACAGTTCAGCTCCTATAATTCACCCCTCCACTTT.

This clone was counted only a few times. CDR3 region: CASSPGGALVYEQYV. CDR3 bases: TGTGCCAGCAGTCCCGGGGGGGCCCTCGTCTACGAGCAGTACGTC. This rearrangement joins TRBV5-4 to TRBJ2-7, with TRBD2 matching over 8 bases. The J segment lost 3 bases and the V segment lost 5 bases, leaving 10 bases of the junction unmatched. This CDR3 has 15 amino acids. Germline CDR1 reads SGHNT; CDR2 reads YYREEE (reference sequence).

V usage is TRBV4-2 and J usage is TRBJ1-1; 12 nucleotides line up with TRBD1. This CDR3 spans 20 amino acids. The V and J ends lost 1 base and 5 bases, in that order; junction bases with no gene match: 17. Germline V gives CDR1 LGHNA, CDR2 YNFKEQ. CDR3 DNA sequence: TGTGCCAGCAGCCAAGGATTCGCCAGGGGACAGGGGGCGGCGGGGACTGAAGCTTTCTTT. Its protein is CASSQGFARGQGAAGTEAFF.

The rearrangement uses TRBV7-2 and TRBJ2-5; 8 bases match TRBD2. CDR3 length: 13 residues. Per germline, CDR1 SGHTA and CDR2 FQGNSA. V was clipped by 4 bases and J by 4 bases; unmatched bases: 2. CDR3 in amino acids: CASSYGLAETQYF. CDR3 DNA sequence: TGTGCCAGCAGCTACGGACTAGCAGAGACCCAGTACTTC.

The chain couples TRBV9 to TRBJ2-1; 14 positions agree with TRBD2. CDR3 length: 15 amino acids. V dropped 6 bases and J dropped 7; count of bases not matched to a gene: 6. Germline assignment: CDR1 SGDLS and CDR2 YYNGEE. The CDR3 spells CASTGTSGSGNEQFF. The DNA for the CDR3 is TGTGCCAGCACCGGGACTAGCGGGAGTGGGAATGAGCAGTTCTTC.

This CDR3 is CASTLGQLGTEAFF. In DNA form, the CDR3 reads TGTGCCAGTACCTTGGGACAGCTCGGGACTGAAGCTTTCTTT. The chain combines TRBV19 with TRBJ1-1; 7 bases are a match to TRBD1. This CDR3 contains 14 residues. V trimming: 7 bases; J trimming: 5 bases; junction bases outside the gene matches: 10. Germline values: CDR1 LNHDA, CDR2 SQIVND (reference sequence).

The CDR3 reads CASSIGRGDWHNEQFF. The CDR3 nucleotides read TGTGCCAGTAGTATCGGTAGAGGGGACTGGCACAATGAGCAGTTCTTC. The V gene is TRBV19, the J gene TRBJ2-1; possible D gene TRBD2, 6 bases. The CDR3 is 16 amino acids. Germline CDR1 is LNHDA and CDR2 is SQIVND (reference sequence). The V and J ends lost 3 bases and 5 bases respectively, with 17 bases between them.

The chain carries TRBV11-2 and TRBJ1-1; D is undetermined. Germline CDR1 is SGHAT and CDR2 is FQNNGV. The length of the CDR3 is 13 residues. Between the trimmed V and J ends, which lost 6 bases and 2 bases, there was a span of 10 bases. The CDR3 loop reads CASSLRTNTEAFF. The CDR3 nucleotides are TGTGCCAGCAGTCTTCGGACTAACACTGAAGCTTTCTTT.

This clone occurred a few times. This chain connects TRBV24-1 to TRBJ2-1; the D gene is possibly TRBD2 (7 bases). V gave up 4 bases and J gave up 10 bases, with 13 bases separating them. This CDR3 has 13 amino acids. Germline CDR1 KGHDR, CDR2 SFDVKD. The CDR3 nucleotides read TGTGCCACCAGTGAGGGGGGGGCTGGGGAGCAGTTCTTC. Amino acids: CATSEGGAGEQFF.

The chain links TRBV5-1 to TRBJ2-7; 7 bases fit TRBD1. Germline CDR1 SGHRS, CDR2 YFSETQ. The CDR3 has 17 amino acids. V was clipped by 0 bases and J by 0 bases; unmatched bases: 9. CDR3 in amino acids: CASSLGLTGQSSYEQYF. DNA of the CDR3: TGCGCCAGCAGCTTGGGCCTTACGGGACAGTCCTCCTACGAGCAGTACTTC.

This chain uses TRBV5-4 with TRBJ1-1; D is unclear. Trimming took off 4 bases at V and 1 base at J, with 20 bases between the two ends. The CDR3 covers 17 residues. Germline assignment: CDR1 SGHNT and CDR2 YYREEE (reference sequence). For the CDR3, the DNA is TGTGCCAGCAGCCTTGAACCATTCTCTCGCAGGAACACTGAAGCTTTCTTT. It translates to CASSLEPFSRRNTEAFF.

This sequence joins TRBV11-3 and TRBJ1-1, with D possibly being TRBD1 (6 bases). V lost 5 bases to trimming and J lost 4 bases, with 14 bases between them. The CDR3 totals 14 residues. The germline CDR1 and CDR2 sequences are SGHNT and YENEEA. CDR3 loop: CASSTQGESTEAFF. CDR3 coding DNA: TGTGCCAGCAGCACACAGGGAGAGAGCACTGAAGCTTTCTTT.

This chain uses TRBV5-1 with TRBJ2-3; D is ambiguous. The germline V gene has CDR1 SGHRS and CDR2 YFSETQ. V lost 2 bases and J lost 1, with 11 bases in between. The CDR3 spans 15 residues. CDR3 bases: TGCGCCAGCAGCTTACTTGGTGATGGCACAGATACGCAGTATTTT. It codes for CASSLLGDGTDTQYF.

This clone occurred once. The chain has TRBV28 and TRBJ1-5; D is perhaps TRBD1 (6 bases). There are 16 residues in the CDR3. V lost 4 bases and J 5 bases, leaving 18 bases between the germline ends. Germline V gene lookup returns CDR1 MDHEN and CDR2 SYDVKM. CDR3 bases: TGTGCCAGCAGTTCGAGGGATGGGGACACTTATCAGCCCCAGCATTTT. Protein product: CASSSRDGDTYQPQHF.

The chain has TRBV7-9 and TRBJ1-4; tentative D call: TRBD1 (6 bases). The CDR3 spans 15 residues. CDR1 and CDR2 from the germline V gene are SEHNR and FQNEAQ (reference sequence). V lost 5 bases and J lost 5, with 15 bases in between. CDR3 sequence reads: CASSRQDMGNEKLFF. In DNA, the CDR3 is TGTGCCAGCAGCCGACAGGACATGGGGAATGAAAAACTGTTTTTT. Supplemented by reference TRBV7-9 and TRBJ1-4, the full variable domain reads DTGVSQNPRHKITKRGQNVTFRCDPISEHNRLYWYRQTLGQGPEFLTYFQNEAQLEKSRLLSDRFSAERPKGSFSTLEIQRTEQGDSAMYLCASSRQDMGNEKLFFGSGTQLSVL.

This CDR3 reads CASSRAGAGSGHTQYF. The CDR3 nucleotides are TGTGCCAGTAGTAGGGCGGGAGCGGGTTCGGGGCATACGCAGTATTTT. J is TRBJ2-3 and V is TRBV19; TRBD2 aligns across 7 bases. The junction had 14 bases not matched to a gene; V was cut back by 4 bases and J by 7 bases. The CDR3 loop spans 16 amino acids. Germline V gives CDR1 LNHDA, CDR2 SQIVND (reference sequence).

The chain employs TRBV18 and TRBJ2-7; 14 bases fit TRBD2. J was trimmed by 1 base and V by 4 bases; bases with no gene match: 6. The CDR3 totals 17 residues. CDR1 and CDR2 from the germline V gene are KGHSH and LQKENI. CDR3 amino acids: CASSRGLAGGSSYEQYF. The CDR3 region has the DNA TGTGCCAGCTCACGCGGACTAGCGGGGGGCAGTTCCTACGAGCAGTACTTC.

The rearrangement links TRBV5-4 to TRBJ2-1; 10 positions match TRBD1. CDR3 length: 14 amino acids. Germline V gene sequence: CDR1 SGHNT, CDR2 YYREEE (reference sequence). Trimming took 2 bases from V and 8 from J; bases not matched to a gene: 4. CDR3 sequence (DNA): TGTGCCAGCAGCTTAAAGACAGGGGGCGATGAGCAGTTCTTC. Residues: CASSLKTGGDEQFF.

The rearrangement joins TRBV4-1 to TRBJ1-6; D is unclear. CDR1 and CDR2 (germline): MGHRA, YSYEKL. The CDR3 loop spans 12 amino acids. The V end lost 0 bases, the J end lost 9 bases, and 3 bases lay between the germline ends. CDR3 sequence reads: CASSQDSSPLHF. In DNA, the CDR3 is TGCGCCAGCAGCCAAGACTCTTCACCCCTCCACTTT.

The V and J genes are TRBV7-9 and TRBJ2-5, with TRBD1 identical over 9 bases. J gave up 5 bases and V 5 bases, and 9 bases lay outside the gene matches. The germline CDR1 and CDR2 sequences are SEHNR and FQNEAQ (reference sequence). CDR3 length: 15 amino acids. The CDR3 spells CASSNLQGAQETQYF. The CDR3 nucleotides are TGTGCCAGCAGCAACCTACAGGGGGCGCAGGAGACCCAGTACTTC.

The chain combines TRBV7-9 with TRBJ1-2, with 10 bases aligning to TRBD1. After removal of 3 bases from V and 6 bases from J, the junction contained 1 base not matched to a gene. The germline CDR1 and CDR2 sequences are SEHNR and FQNEAQ (reference sequence). CDR3 size: 13 residues. The CDR3 protein is CASSFGTGDGYTF. The CDR3 DNA reads as TGTGCCAGCAGCTTCGGGACAGGGGATGGCTACACCTTC. The whole variable domain, remainder taken from reference TRBV7-9 and TRBJ1-2, is DTGVSQNPRHKITKRGQNVTFRCDPISEHNRLYWYRQTLGQGPEFLTYFQNEAQLEKSRLLSDRFSAERPKGSFSTLEIQRTEQGDSAMYLCASSFGTGDGYTFGSGTRLTVV.

This chain connects TRBV3-1 (or the pseudogene TRBV3-2) to TRBJ2-5, with 8 bases that match TRBD2. Unmatched junction bases numbered 11, after V lost 0 bases and J lost 5 bases. Germline assignment: CDR1 LGHDT and CDR2 YNNKEL (reference sequence). This CDR3 is 17 amino acids long. CDR3 sequence reads: CASSQDQVGRAAETQYF. The CDR3, as DNA: TGTGCCAGCAGCCAAGATCAAGTCGGGAGGGCCGCGGAGACCCAGTACTTC.

V is TRBV10-2 and J is TRBJ2-7; 8 bases agree with TRBD2. The CDR3 totals 13 residues. Trimming at V came to 4 bases and at J to 8 bases, leaving 7 bases not matched to a gene. Germline CDR1 WSHSY, CDR2 SAAADI. CDR3 loop: CASSVPAGEKQYF. DNA for the CDR3: TGCGCCAGCAGTGTTCCAGCGGGAGAGAAGCAGTACTTC.

The gene calls are TRBV10-2 and TRBJ2-1; 10 positions match TRBD2. Germline CDR1 reads WSHSY; CDR2 reads SAAADI. The CDR3 totals 16 residues. Germline trimming cut 5 bases from V and 9 bases from J; bases unmatched to any gene: 13. DNA for the CDR3: TGCGCCAGCAGTAGGACCGGGCTAGCGGGAGAGGGTGAGCAGTTCTTC. Its protein is CASSRTGLAGEGEQFF.

The rearrangement joins TRBV12-3 or TRBV12-4 to TRBJ2-2; D uncertain. Trimming took off 3 bases at V and 10 bases at J, with 6 bases between the two ends. The CDR3 is 11 residues long. In DNA, the CDR3 is TGTGCCAGCAGTTTTTGGGCGGAGCTGTTTTTT. It encodes CASSFWAELFF.

V gene TRBV7-8 combines with J gene TRBJ1-2; perhaps TRBD1 as D (5 bases). The CDR3 is 15 amino acids. Germline V gives CDR1 SGHVS, CDR2 FQNEAQ. V was clipped by 1 base and J by 6 bases, with 15 bases between them. CDR3 sequence (DNA): TGTGCCAGCAGCTTAGGCACCTCAGGGTATGATGGCTACACCTTC. Protein product: CASSLGTSGYDGYTF.

This chain links TRBV30 with TRBJ1-2; TRBD1 agrees at 7 bases. J gave up 2 bases and V 2 bases, and 2 bases lay outside the gene matches. Germline V gives CDR1 GTSNPN, CDR2 SVGIG (reference sequence). This CDR3 is built from 13 residues. In nucleotides, the CDR3 is TGTGCCTGGAGTATGACAGGGAACTATGGCTACACCTTC. Protein: CAWSMTGNYGYTF.